These T cell receptor beta chains were read from a single sample in a study of blood T cell repertoires in COVID-19. The protocol was immunoSEQ multiplex PCR, while the TCRdb copy is restricted to in-frame clones and leaves out a portion. The table includes approximately 130,000 clones, around 76% detected once. The sample was peripheral blood. All receptors come from a human donor in a cohort sampled during active COVID-19. Both conserved end residues are part of each CDR3. The D gene is left open where the match is weak. The listing skips clone size in some rows; elsewhere it reads once, few, many or a size class.

clone size: NA
V gene: TRBV6-1
J gene: TRBJ1-6
D gene: NA
CDR3 DNA: TGTGCCAGCAGTGAGAGTTTCGCTCTCCCCCTCCACTTT
CDR3 protein: CASSESFALPLHF

clone size: NA
V gene: TRBV7-3
J gene: TRBJ2-3
D gene: TRBD2
CDR3 DNA: TGTGCCAGCAGCCCAGCGGGGGGGCTCGGTACGCAGTATTTT
CDR3 protein: CASSPAGGLGTQYF

clone size: NA
V gene: TRBV19
J gene: TRBJ1-2
D gene: NA
CDR3 DNA: TGTGCCAGTAGTGACCCATTCGACAGTGGACATGGCTACACCTTC
CDR3 protein: CASSDPFDSGHGYTF

clone size: NA
V gene: TRBV15
J gene: TRBJ2-7
D gene: NA
CDR3 DNA: TGTGCCACCAGCAGAGATCGTGGGAAGCGGATGCCCTACGAGCAGTACTTC
CDR3 protein: CATSRDRGKRMPYEQYF

clone size: NA
V gene: TRBV5-1
J gene: TRBJ2-2
D gene: TRBD1
CDR3 DNA: TGCGCCAGCAGCCGGGACAGGCCGAACACCGGGGAGCTGTTTTTT
CDR3 protein: CASSRDRPNTGELFF

clone size: NA
V gene: TRBV21-1
J gene: TRBJ1-3
D gene: NA
CDR3 DNA: TGTGCCAGCAGCAAAGGGGCAGGGAGAAACACCATATATTTT
CDR3 protein: CASSKGAGRNTIYF

clone size: few
V gene: TRBV30
J gene: TRBJ1-2
D gene: NA
CDR3 DNA: TGTGCCTCGACCCCAGGTGGGCGCGGCTACACCTTC
CDR3 protein: CASTPGGRGYTF

clone size: NA
V gene: TRBV9
J gene: TRBJ1-6
D gene: NA
CDR3 DNA: TGTGCCAGCAGCGTAGGAGGGATGAGGGATTCACCCCTCCACTTT
CDR3 protein: CASSVGGMRDSPLHF

clone size: once
V gene: TRBV5-6
J gene: TRBJ1-4
D gene: NA
CDR3 DNA: TGTGCCAGCAAACCAGGGATCGGGTCCCTAAATGAAAAACTGTTTTTT
CDR3 protein: CASKPGIGSLNEKLFF

clone size: NA
V gene: TRBV5-4
J gene: TRBJ2-1
D gene: TRBD1
CDR3 DNA: TGTGCCAGCAGCTTGTTCGGACAGGGGGGAAATGAGCAGTTCTTC
CDR3 protein: CASSLFGQGGNEQFF

clone size: NA
V gene: TRBV5-1
J gene: TRBJ1-1
D gene: NA
CDR3 DNA: TGCGCCAGCAGCTCCCTGCCGGGGGGCAAGGACACTGAAGCTTTCTTT
CDR3 protein: CASSSLPGGKDTEAFF

clone size: few
V gene: TRBV4-2
J gene: TRBJ1-4
D gene: TRBD1
CDR3 DNA: TGTGCCAGCAGCCCACGGACAGGAGTCGAAAAACTGTTTTTT
CDR3 protein: CASSPRTGVEKLFF

clone size: NA
V gene: TRBV11-3
J gene: TRBJ2-6
D gene: TRBD1
CDR3 DNA: TGTGCCAGCAGCGGACCCGGGACAGGATCCTCTGGGGCCAACGTCCTGACTTTC
CDR3 protein: CASSGPGTGSSGANVLTF